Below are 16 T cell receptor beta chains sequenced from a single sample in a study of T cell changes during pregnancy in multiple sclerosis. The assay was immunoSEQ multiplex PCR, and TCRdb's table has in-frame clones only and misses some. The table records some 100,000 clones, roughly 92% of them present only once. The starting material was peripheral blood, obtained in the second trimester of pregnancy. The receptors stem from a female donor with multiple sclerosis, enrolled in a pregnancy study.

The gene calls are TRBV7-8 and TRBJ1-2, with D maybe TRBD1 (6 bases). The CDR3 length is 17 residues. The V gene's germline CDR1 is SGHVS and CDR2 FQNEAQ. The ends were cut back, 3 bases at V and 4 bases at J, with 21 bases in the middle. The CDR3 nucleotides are TGTGCCAGCAGCTTTTGGACAGAGGGCCAACGCGTCTATGGCTACACCTTC. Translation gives CASSFWTEGQRVYGYTF.

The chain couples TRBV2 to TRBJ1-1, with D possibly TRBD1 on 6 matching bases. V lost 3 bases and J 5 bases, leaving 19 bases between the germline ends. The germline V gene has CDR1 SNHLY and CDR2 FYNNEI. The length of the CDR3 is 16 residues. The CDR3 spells CASSDVRGQGGTEAFF. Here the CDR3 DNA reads TGTGCCAGCAGTGATGTAAGGGGACAAGGAGGAACTGAAGCTTTCTTT.

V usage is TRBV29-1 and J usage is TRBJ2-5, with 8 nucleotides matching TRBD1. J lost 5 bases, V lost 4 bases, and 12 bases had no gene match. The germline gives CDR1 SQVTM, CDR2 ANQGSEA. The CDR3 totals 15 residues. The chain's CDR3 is CSVVPRQGARETQYF. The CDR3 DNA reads TGCAGCGTTGTTCCCCGGCAGGGGGCGAGGGAGACCCAGTACTTC.

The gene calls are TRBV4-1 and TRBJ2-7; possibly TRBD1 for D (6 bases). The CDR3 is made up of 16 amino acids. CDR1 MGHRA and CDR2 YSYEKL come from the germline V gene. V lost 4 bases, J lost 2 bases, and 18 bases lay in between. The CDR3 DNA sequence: TGCGCCAGCAGCCCGGGCAGACAGGCTCCGACCTACGAGCAGTACTTC. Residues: CASSPGRQAPTYEQYF.

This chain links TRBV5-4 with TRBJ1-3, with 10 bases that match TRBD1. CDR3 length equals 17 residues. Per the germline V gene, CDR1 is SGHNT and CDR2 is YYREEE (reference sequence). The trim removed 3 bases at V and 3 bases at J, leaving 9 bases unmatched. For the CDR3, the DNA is TGTGCCAGCAGCTCACCGGGACAGGGGACGGGTGGAAACACCATATATTTT. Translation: CASSSPGQGTGGNTIYF.

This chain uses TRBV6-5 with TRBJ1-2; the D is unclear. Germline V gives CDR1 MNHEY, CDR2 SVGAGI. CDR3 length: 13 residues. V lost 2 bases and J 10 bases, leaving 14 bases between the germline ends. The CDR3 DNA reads TGTGCCAGCAGTTACCTTGCAGACCGGGACTACACCTTC. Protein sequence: CASSYLADRDYTF.

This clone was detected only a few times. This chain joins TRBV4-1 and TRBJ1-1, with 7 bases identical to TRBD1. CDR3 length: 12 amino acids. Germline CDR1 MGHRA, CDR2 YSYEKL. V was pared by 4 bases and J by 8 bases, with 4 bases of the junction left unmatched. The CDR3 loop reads CASSRIQGEAFF. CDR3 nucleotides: TGCGCCAGCAGCCGAATACAGGGGGAAGCTTTCTTT.

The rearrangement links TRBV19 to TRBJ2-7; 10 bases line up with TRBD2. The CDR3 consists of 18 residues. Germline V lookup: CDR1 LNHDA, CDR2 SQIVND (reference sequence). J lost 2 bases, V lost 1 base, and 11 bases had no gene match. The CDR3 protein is CASSIARTVSGRAYEQYF. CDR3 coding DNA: TGTGCCAGTAGTATAGCCCGCACGGTCAGCGGGAGGGCCTACGAGCAGTACTTC.

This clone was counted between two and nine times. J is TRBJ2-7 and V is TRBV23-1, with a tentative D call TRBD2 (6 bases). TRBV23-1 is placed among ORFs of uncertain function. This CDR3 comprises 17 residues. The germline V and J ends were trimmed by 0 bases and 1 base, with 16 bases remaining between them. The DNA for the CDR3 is TGCGCCAGCAGTCAATCGAGGCGGGGAACGGATTCCTACGAGCAGTACTTC. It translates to CASSQSRRGTDSYEQYF.

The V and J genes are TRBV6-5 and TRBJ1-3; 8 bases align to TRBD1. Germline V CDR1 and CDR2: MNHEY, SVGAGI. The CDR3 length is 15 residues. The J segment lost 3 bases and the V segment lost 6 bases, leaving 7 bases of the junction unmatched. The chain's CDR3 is CASRRQGYGGNTIYF. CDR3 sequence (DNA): TGTGCCAGCAGACGACAGGGGTACGGTGGAAACACCATATATTTT.

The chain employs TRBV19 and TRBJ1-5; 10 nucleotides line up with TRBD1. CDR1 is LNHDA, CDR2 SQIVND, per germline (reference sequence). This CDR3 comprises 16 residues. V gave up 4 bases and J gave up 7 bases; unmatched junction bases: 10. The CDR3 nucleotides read TGTGCCAGTAGTACCACACGGACAGGGGGTGGCCAGCCCCAGCATTTT. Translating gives CASSTTRTGGGQPQHF. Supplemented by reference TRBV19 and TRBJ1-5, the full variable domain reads DGGITQSPKYLFRKEGQNVTLSCEQNLNHDAMYWYRQDPGQGLRLIYYSQIVNDFQKGDIAEGYSVSREKKESFPLTVTSAQKNPTAFYLCASSTTRTGGGQPQHFGDGTRLSIL.

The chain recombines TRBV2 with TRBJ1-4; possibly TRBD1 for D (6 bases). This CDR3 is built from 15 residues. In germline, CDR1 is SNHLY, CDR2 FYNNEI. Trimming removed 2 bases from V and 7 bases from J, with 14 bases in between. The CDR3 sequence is CASSESPGHSEKLFF. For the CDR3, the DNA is TGTGCCAGCAGTGAATCTCCGGGACACAGTGAAAAACTGTTTTTT.

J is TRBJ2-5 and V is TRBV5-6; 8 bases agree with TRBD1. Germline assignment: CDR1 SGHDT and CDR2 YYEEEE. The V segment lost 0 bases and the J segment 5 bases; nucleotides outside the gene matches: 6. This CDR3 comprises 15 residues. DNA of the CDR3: TGTGCCAGCAGCTTGGGCGACAGGGGAGTCGAGACCCAGTACTTC. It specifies CASSLGDRGVETQYF.

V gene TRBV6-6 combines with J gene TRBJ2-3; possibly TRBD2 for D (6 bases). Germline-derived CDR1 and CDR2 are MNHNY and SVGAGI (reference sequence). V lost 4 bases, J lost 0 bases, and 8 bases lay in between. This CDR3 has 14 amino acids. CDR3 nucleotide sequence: TGTGCCAGCAGTTCCGGGACTAGCACAGATACGCAGTATTTT. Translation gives CASSSGTSTDTQYF.

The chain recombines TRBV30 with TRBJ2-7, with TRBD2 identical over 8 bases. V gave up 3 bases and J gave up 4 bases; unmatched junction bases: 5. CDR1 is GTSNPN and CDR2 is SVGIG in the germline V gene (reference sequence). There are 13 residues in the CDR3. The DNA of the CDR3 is TGTGCCTGGAGCCCGGGAGGGGGTTACGAGCAGTACTTC. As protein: CAWSPGGGYEQYF.

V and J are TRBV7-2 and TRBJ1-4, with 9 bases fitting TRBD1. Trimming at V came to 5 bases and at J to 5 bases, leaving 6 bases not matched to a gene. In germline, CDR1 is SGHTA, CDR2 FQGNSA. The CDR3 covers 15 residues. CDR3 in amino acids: CASSLTGGWNEKLFF. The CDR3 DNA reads TGTGCCAGCAGCCTGACAGGGGGGTGGAATGAAAAACTGTTTTTT.